A selection of T cell receptor beta chains follows, all from one sample in a study of post-analysis software for immune sequencing data. TCRdb fed the PCR reads into MiXCR, producing one record per CDR3 protein. The sample records around 770,000 distinct CDR3 sequences, about 43% being singletons. Sequencing input: blood. These receptors all come from a girl aged 10 to 17 with multiple sclerosis. CDR3s include the opening cysteine and the closing phenylalanine or tryptophan. Fields, in order: V gene, D gene, clone size, J gene, CDR3 DNA, CDR3 protein. D genes are given only for firm matches. Clone size is not always given. Where it is, it says once, few, many or a class for expanded clones.

V gene: TRBV24-1; D gene: .; clone size: .; J gene: TRBJ1-2; CDR3 DNA: TGTGCCACCAGTGATCCAGGGAGAGCTGGCTACACCTTC; CDR3 protein: CATSDPGRAGYTF
V gene: TRBV9; D gene: TRBD2; clone size: few; J gene: TRBJ2-3; CDR3 DNA: TGTGCCAGCAGCGTAGGACTAGCGGGAGTAGCAGATACGCAGTATTTT; CDR3 protein: CASSVGLAGVADTQYF
V gene: TRBV29-1; D gene: TRBD2; clone size: few; J gene: TRBJ2-5; CDR3 DNA: TGCAGCGTTGAACGAACTAGCGGGAGGGCTCAAGAGACCCAGTACTTC; CDR3 protein: CSVERTSGRAQETQYF
V gene: TRBV7-9; D gene: .; clone size: once; J gene: TRBJ2-2; CDR3 DNA: TGTGCCAGCAGCTCATCCCTTGGCGGTCCTGGGGGGGAGCTGTTTTTT; CDR3 protein: CASSSSLGGPGGELFF
V gene: TRBV11-2; D gene: TRBD2; clone size: .; J gene: TRBJ2-2; CDR3 DNA: TGTGCCAGCAGCTATCCTTTTGTTTTGACCGGGACTAGCGGGAGGGCCGTGAACACCGGGGAGCTGTTTTTT; CDR3 protein: CASSYPFVLTGTSGRAVNTGELFF
V gene: TRBV5-1; D gene: TRBD2; clone size: .; J gene: TRBJ2-7; CDR3 DNA: TGCGCCAGCAGCTGGGGACTAGCTGGCGAGCAGTACTTC; CDR3 protein: CASSWGLAGEQYF
V gene: TRBV20-1; D gene: .; clone size: .; J gene: TRBJ2-1; CDR3 DNA: TGCAGTGCTAGAGATCCCCGACTAGTCATTGAGCAGTTCTTC; CDR3 protein: CSARDPRLVIEQFF
V gene: TRBV4-3; D gene: TRBD2; clone size: .; J gene: TRBJ2-1; CDR3 DNA: TGCGCCAGCAGCCAAGAGGCGACTAGCGGCTACAATGAGCAGTTCTTC; CDR3 protein: CASSQEATSGYNEQFF
V gene: TRBV28; D gene: .; clone size: .; J gene: TRBJ2-1; CDR3 DNA: TGTGCCAGCAGTTCTGTATTCGGGTCCTACAATGAGCAGTTCTTC; CDR3 protein: CASSSVFGSYNEQFF
V gene: TRBV29-1; D gene: TRBD2; clone size: .; J gene: TRBJ2-3; CDR3 DNA: TGCAGCGTCCAGACTAGCGGGAGGGCCGGGACGCAGTATTTT; CDR3 protein: CSVQTSGRAGTQYF
V gene: TRBV20-1; D gene: TRBD1; clone size: few; J gene: TRBJ2-7; CDR3 DNA: TGCAGTGCACCCGGGACAGCGCACGAGCAGTACTTC; CDR3 protein: CSAPGTAHEQYF
V gene: TRBV7-9; D gene: TRBD1; clone size: .; J gene: TRBJ2-6; CDR3 DNA: TGTGCCAGCAGCTCGAAGGACAGGGCCCTCTCTGGGGCCAACGTCCTGACTTTC; CDR3 protein: CASSSKDRALSGANVLTF
V gene: TRBV27; D gene: TRBD2; clone size: once; J gene: TRBJ2-3; CDR3 DNA: TGTGCCAGCAGTAATCTATGGTGGGAGGGAGTCCATACGCAGTATTTT; CDR3 protein: CASSNLWWEGVHTQYF
V gene: TRBV24-1; D gene: .; clone size: .; J gene: TRBJ1-1; CDR3 DNA: TGTGCCACCAGTGGCCCGGGGCCCCCATCCAACCAAAACACTGAAGCTTTCTTT; CDR3 protein: CATSGPGPPSNQNTEAFF
V gene: TRBV20-1; D gene: .; clone size: few; J gene: TRBJ2-3; CDR3 DNA: TGCAGTGCTGGAAAGTCTAGTGGTACACTACGGGATACGCAGTATTTT; CDR3 protein: CSAGKSSGTLRDTQYF
V gene: TRBV29-1; D gene: .; clone size: .; J gene: TRBJ2-5; CDR3 DNA: TGCAGCGTTGTTGCAGGGTTGGAGACCCAGTACTTC; CDR3 protein: CSVVAGLETQYF
V gene: TRBV5-6; D gene: TRBD1; clone size: .; J gene: TRBJ1-2; CDR3 DNA: TGTGCCAGCAGCTTGACCGGGACAGGGCCCGATAGTAGGGGCTACACCTTC; CDR3 protein: CASSLTGTGPDSRGYTF
V gene: TRBV12-3/TRBV12-4; D gene: .; clone size: .; J gene: TRBJ2-7; CDR3 DNA: TGTGCCAGCAGTTACACCCTCTCCTACAATGAGCAGTACTTC; CDR3 protein: CASSYTLSYNEQYF
V gene: TRBV12-3/TRBV12-4; D gene: .; clone size: .; J gene: TRBJ2-3; CDR3 DNA: TGTGCCAGCAGTTTACGAGTCCCCACCGGGGGAAAAGATACGCAGTATTTT; CDR3 protein: CASSLRVPTGGKDTQYF
V gene: TRBV5-1; D gene: TRBD1; clone size: .; J gene: TRBJ2-3; CDR3 DNA: TGCGCCAGCAGCAAACAGGGGCTCCTCACAGATACGCAGTATTTT; CDR3 protein: CASSKQGLLTDTQYF
V gene: TRBV7-2; D gene: TRBD2; clone size: .; J gene: TRBJ2-3; CDR3 DNA: TGTGCCAGCAGCTCCAGCGGGAGAAGCACAGATACGCAGTATTTT; CDR3 protein: CASSSSGRSTDTQYF
V gene: TRBV29-1; D gene: .; clone size: .; J gene: TRBJ2-4; CDR3 DNA: TGCAGCGTTGAGGACGGGGGTCAAAACATTCAGTACTTC; CDR3 protein: CSVEDGGQNIQYF
V gene: TRBV10-3; D gene: .; clone size: .; J gene: TRBJ2-3; CDR3 DNA: TGTGCCAGTAAAGCCAGGGACACAGATACGCAGTATTTT; CDR3 protein: CASKARDTDTQYF
V gene: TRBV7-9; D gene: TRBD1; clone size: once; J gene: TRBJ2-4; CDR3 DNA: TGTGCCAGCAGCTCCACAGGGGGCTCGGACATTCAGTACTTC; CDR3 protein: CASSSTGGSDIQYF
V gene: TRBV27; D gene: TRBD2; clone size: few; J gene: TRBJ2-3; CDR3 DNA: TGTGCCAGCAGCCCCCGGCGGGAGCCTCTAGATACGCAGTATTTT; CDR3 protein: CASSPRREPLDTQYF
V gene: TRBV29-1; D gene: .; clone size: few; J gene: TRBJ2-7; CDR3 DNA: TGCAGCGTTGAGAGGGACACACCTTCCTACGAGCAGTACTTC; CDR3 protein: CSVERDTPSYEQYF
V gene: TRBV27; D gene: TRBD2; clone size: .; J gene: TRBJ2-7; CDR3 DNA: TGTGCCAGCAGTTGGAGCGGGAGGCATGACGAGCAGTACTTC; CDR3 protein: CASSWSGRHDEQYF
V gene: TRBV7-9; D gene: .; clone size: .; J gene: TRBJ2-3; CDR3 DNA: TGTGCCAGCAGCTCGCCGATAGGAGCAGATACGCAGTATTTT; CDR3 protein: CASSSPIGADTQYF
V gene: TRBV11-3; D gene: TRBD2; clone size: many; J gene: TRBJ2-7; CDR3 DNA: TGTGCCAGCAGCCCAGGGAGGGGCGAGCAGTACTTC; CDR3 protein: CASSPGRGEQYF
V gene: TRBV7-9; D gene: .; clone size: .; J gene: TRBJ2-3; CDR3 DNA: TGTGCCAGCAGCTTAGCAGGGCCTAAGGATACGCAGTATTTT; CDR3 protein: CASSLAGPKDTQYF
V gene: TRBV7-2; D gene: .; clone size: .; J gene: TRBJ2-3; CDR3 DNA: TGTGCCAGCAGCTCTTACGGTCAGCTCACAGATACGCAGTATTTT; CDR3 protein: CASSSYGQLTDTQYF
V gene: TRBV5-1; D gene: .; clone size: once; J gene: TRBJ1-2; CDR3 DNA: TGCGCCAGCAGCTTGGTTGACGTGGTGGATGGCTACACCTTC; CDR3 protein: CASSLVDVVDGYTF
V gene: TRBV4-1; D gene: .; clone size: .; J gene: TRBJ2-1; CDR3 DNA: TGCGCCAGCAGCCAAGTGGACCTAAGTAGCAATGAGCAGTTCTTC; CDR3 protein: CASSQVDLSSNEQFF
V gene: TRBV15; D gene: .; clone size: many; J gene: TRBJ2-7; CDR3 DNA: TGTGCCACCAGCAGAGACCTGGAGGGCGAGCAGTACTTC; CDR3 protein: CATSRDLEGEQYF
V gene: TRBV28; D gene: .; clone size: few; J gene: TRBJ2-7; CDR3 DNA: TGTGCCAGCTCCCTAGATCTAAACTACGAGCAGTACTTC; CDR3 protein: CASSLDLNYEQYF
V gene: TRBV7-9; D gene: TRBD2; clone size: .; J gene: TRBJ2-3; CDR3 DNA: TGTGCCAGCAGCCCAAGCGGGGCGACAGATACGCAGTATTTT; CDR3 protein: CASSPSGATDTQYF
V gene: TRBV30; D gene: .; clone size: .; J gene: TRBJ2-7; CDR3 DNA: TGTGCCTGGAGTGTTGGAACCCAGTACTTC; CDR3 protein: CAWSVGTQYF
V gene: TRBV14; D gene: .; clone size: .; J gene: TRBJ2-7; CDR3 DNA: TGTGCCAGCAGCCAAGAACCCGGGCGTAGCTCCTACGAGCAGTACTTC; CDR3 protein: CASSQEPGRSSYEQYF
V gene: TRBV20-1; D gene: .; clone size: .; J gene: TRBJ2-3; CDR3 DNA: TGCAGTGCTAGACCGGACGTAGCTTGGACAGATACGCAGTATTTT; CDR3 protein: CSARPDVAWTDTQYF
V gene: TRBV20-1; D gene: TRBD2; clone size: .; J gene: TRBJ2-5; CDR3 DNA: TGCAGTGCTAGAGGGGACTGGACAGGGTGGACTAGCGGAGGACTGGAAGAGACCCAGTACTTC; CDR3 protein: CSARGDWTGWTSGGLEETQYF
V gene: TRBV7-3; D gene: TRBD2; clone size: .; J gene: TRBJ2-5; CDR3 DNA: TGTGCCAGCAGTGACCCGGGACTACCAGCGGAGACCCAGTACTTC; CDR3 protein: CASSDPGLPAETQYF
V gene: TRBV29-1; D gene: TRBD2; clone size: .; J gene: TRBJ2-7; CDR3 DNA: TGCAGCGTTGACTCGGGGGGTTACGAGCAGTACTTC; CDR3 protein: CSVDSGGYEQYF
V gene: TRBV12-3/TRBV12-4; D gene: TRBD2; clone size: .; J gene: TRBJ2-1; CDR3 DNA: TGTGCCAGCAGTCCGACTAGCGGGATCCACAATGAGCAGTTCTTC; CDR3 protein: CASSPTSGIHNEQFF
V gene: TRBV7-8; D gene: .; clone size: few; J gene: TRBJ1-2; CDR3 DNA: TGTGCCAGCAGCTTACAGGACACTGGCTACACCTTC; CDR3 protein: CASSLQDTGYTF
V gene: TRBV20-1; D gene: TRBD2; clone size: .; J gene: TRBJ2-1; CDR3 DNA: TGCAGTGCTAGTGGGCTAGCGGGAGGTTACAATGAGCAGTTCTTC; CDR3 protein: CSASGLAGGYNEQFF
V gene: TRBV12-3/TRBV12-4; D gene: .; clone size: .; J gene: TRBJ2-1; CDR3 DNA: TGTGCCAGCAGTGACGACCGGGACGCTAAAGAGACCCAGTTCTTC; CDR3 protein: CASSDDRDAKETQFF
V gene: TRBV7-9; D gene: .; clone size: .; J gene: TRBJ2-3; CDR3 DNA: TGTGCCAGCAGCAAGGGCACAGATACGCAGTATTTT; CDR3 protein: CASSKGTDTQYF
V gene: TRBV7-8; D gene: TRBD1; clone size: .; J gene: TRBJ2-5; CDR3 DNA: TGTGCCAGCAGCCTGCTGGTCCGGGACAGGGTTGACTACACCGGTGAGACCCAGTACTTC; CDR3 protein: CASSLLVRDRVDYTGETQYF
V gene: TRBV3-1; D gene: .; clone size: once; J gene: TRBJ2-7; CDR3 DNA: TGTGCCAGCAGCCAAGGGGCAGTTTACGAGCAGTACTTC; CDR3 protein: CASSQGAVYEQYF
V gene: TRBV27; D gene: .; clone size: .; J gene: TRBJ1-1; CDR3 DNA: TGTGCCAGCAGCCTAACAGGGCAGGGGAACACTGAAGCTTTCTTT; CDR3 protein: CASSLTGQGNTEAFF